The present T cell receptor beta chain was sequenced within a study of T cells in Graves' hyperthyroidism and ophthalmopathy. General study results and limits: A model using 13 V-J features told ophthalmopathy apart from stable hyperthyroidism. Median prediction lead before ophthalmopathy onset was around seven months with the model.

To note about this clonotype: As yet, its antigen is unknown. This may be a read error: a much more frequent sequence differs by one nucleotide.

The CDR3 has 12 amino acids. The germline gives CDR1 SNHLY, CDR2 FYNNEI. TCR beta CDR3 regions were amplified from RNA transcripts. The HTBI primer set was used in a first-round RT-PCR of the TCR CDR3. TCRdb re-called the multiplex PCR reads with MiXCR, one entry per CDR3 protein. In the table there are around 250,000 distinct CDR3 sequences, 14% to 15% of which are singletons. Source material: blood. This clonotype was obtained from a woman aged 40 to 50 with Graves' hyperthyroidism that later progressed to Graves' ophthalmopathy. This chain connects TRBV2 to TRBJ2-5, with TRBD2 identical over 10 bases. CDR3 bases: TGTGTCAGCAGACTAGCGGGAGAGACCCAGTACTTC. Its protein product is CVSRLAGETQYF. The variable domain in full, completed from reference TRBV2 and TRBJ2-5, reads EPEVTQTPSHQVTQMGQEVILRCVPISNHLYFYWYRQILGQKVEFLVSFYNNEISEKSEIFDDQFSVERPDGSNFTLKIRSTKLEDSAMYFCVSRLAGETQYFGPGTRLLVL.